This record covers a single TCR beta chain. Assay: immunoSEQ multiplex PCR; the TCRdb copy retains only in-frame clones and omits some. The data contain more than 2 million clones, roughly 96% of them singletons. The source of the sample is a study of shared clonotypes between healthy human individuals. This TCR derives from a man aged 18 to 29 in good health. Sequencing was carried out using naive CD4+ T cells sorted from blood. Subset here: CD45RA+ positively selected.

Here the CDR3 DNA reads TGTGCCAGCTCACCCTCTCGACTAGCGGGAGTAGGGGATACGCAGTATTTT. It codes for CASSPSRLAGVGDTQYF. The chain recombines TRBV18 with TRBJ2-3; TRBD2 aligns across 12 bases. Germline CDR1 reads KGHSH; CDR2 reads LQKENI. J was trimmed by 6 bases and V by 3 bases; bases with no gene match: 10. The CDR3 has 17 residues.